This T cell receptor beta chain was sequenced during a study of T cell responses to AZD1222 COVID-19 vaccine. This CDR3 has 18 residues. Germline CDR1 and CDR2: SGDLS and YYNGEE. Trimming removed 4 bases at V and 0 bases at J, with 19 bases between. TCRdb's table, derived via immunoSEQ multiplex PCR, lists solely in-frame clones and lacks some. Of about 120,000 clones in the sample, roughly 87% were seen once. The gene calls are TRBV9 and TRBJ1-4; tentative D call: TRBD1 (5 bases). The TCR was taken from an adult in good health. The sample here was peripheral blood, taken on day 0 of AZD1222 vaccination. The CDR3 loop is CASSPGRKWGATNEKLFF. DNA of the CDR3: TGTGCCAGCAGCCCGGGTCGGAAATGGGGGGCAACTAATGAAAAACTGTTTTTT.